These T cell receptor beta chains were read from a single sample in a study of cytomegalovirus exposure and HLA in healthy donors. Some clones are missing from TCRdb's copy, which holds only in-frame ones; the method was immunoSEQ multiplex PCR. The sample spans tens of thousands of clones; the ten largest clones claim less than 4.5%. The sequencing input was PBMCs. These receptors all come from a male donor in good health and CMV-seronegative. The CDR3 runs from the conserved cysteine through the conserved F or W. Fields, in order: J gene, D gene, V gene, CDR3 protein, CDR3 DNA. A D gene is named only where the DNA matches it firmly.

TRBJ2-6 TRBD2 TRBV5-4 CASSLRSSGRGANVLTF TGTGCCAGCAGCTTAAGATCGAGCGGGAGGGGGGCCAACGTCCTGACTTTC
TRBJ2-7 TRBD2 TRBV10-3 CAIRRTDGGFYEQYF TGTGCCATCAGAAGGACGGACGGGGGGTTCTACGAGCAGTACTTC
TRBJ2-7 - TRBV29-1 CSVEVADYEQYF TGCAGCGTTGAAGTAGCGGACTACGAGCAGTACTTC
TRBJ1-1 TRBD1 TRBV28 CASNNRGPNTEAFF TGTGCCAGCAATAACAGGGGTCCGAACACTGAAGCTTTCTTT
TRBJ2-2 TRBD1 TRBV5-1 CASRGQGLGGELFF TGCGCCAGCAGGGGACAGGGTCTAGGCGGGGAGCTGTTTTTT
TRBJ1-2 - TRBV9 CASSVAPGNRAGYGYTF TGTGCCAGCAGCGTAGCTCCGGGGAATAGGGCGGGCTATGGCTACACCTTC
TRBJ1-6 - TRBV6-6 CASRGKGGGAISPLHF TGTGCCAGCAGGGGGAAAGGCGGAGGGGCCATATCACCCCTCCACTTT
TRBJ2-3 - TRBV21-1 CASSTTGPDTQYF TGTGCCAGCAGCACGACAGGCCCAGATACGCAGTATTTT
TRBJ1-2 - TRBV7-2 CASSLAAGGIGGYTF TGTGCCAGCAGCTTAGCTGCGGGAGGTATTGGGGGCTACACCTTC
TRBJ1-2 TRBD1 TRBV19 CASSVGTGGYYGYTF TGTGCCAGTAGTGTCGGGACAGGGGGCTACTATGGCTACACCTTC
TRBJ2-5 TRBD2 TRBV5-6 CASSLAWGGRGETQYF TGTGCCAGCAGCTTGGCCTGGGGAGGGAGAGGGGAGACCCAGTACTTC
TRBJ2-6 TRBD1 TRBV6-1 CALGTGGAGANVLTF TGTGCTCTCGGGACAGGGGGCGCTGGGGCCAACGTCCTGACTTTC
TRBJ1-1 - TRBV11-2 CASSLRGGNTEAFF TGTGCCAGCAGCCTAAGGGGGGGGAACACTGAAGCTTTCTTT
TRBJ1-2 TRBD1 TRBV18 CASSPLPGQLSNYGYTF TGTGCCAGCTCACCTCTTCCGGGACAGCTTTCCAACTATGGCTACACCTTC
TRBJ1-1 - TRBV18 CASSPTRQAEAFF TGTGCCAGCTCCCCTACCAGGCAGGCTGAAGCTTTCTTT
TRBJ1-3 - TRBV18 CASSPLTTGLSGNTIYF TGTGCCAGCTCACCACTTACTACAGGGCTATCTGGAAACACCATATATTTT
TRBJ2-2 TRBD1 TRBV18 CASSAQPGQGNTGELFF TGTGCCAGCTCAGCTCAACCGGGACAGGGGAACACCGGGGAGCTGTTTTTT